The entry below gives a single TCR beta chain sequence along with its context. Its antigen is not known. The sample originates from a study of T cells expressing NK-cell markers. Looking at the study overall: It was sorted CD3+CD56+NKG2C+, CD3+CD56+NKG2C- and CD3+CD56-NKG2C+ T cells that supplied the TCR beta repertoires. In the group of eight sequenced donors, seven were HCMV-seropositive and one was seronegative. Overall study results and limits: Topping the CD3+CD56-NKG2C+ fraction as well were these clonotypes, in several donors. The HCMV specificity of the expanded NKG2C+ T cell clones stayed unresolved.

TCRdb reanalyzed the 5' RACE reads and collapses them to one entry per CDR3 protein, without DNA. The sample holds roughly 380,000 distinct CDR3 sequences. This CDR3 has 13 amino acids. CDR1 is DFQATT, CDR2 SNEGSKA, per germline (reference sequence). The sequence derives from a man aged 18-75 years in good health. The chain uses TRBV20-1 and TRBJ2-5; TCRdb returns TRBD2, unconfirmable since there is no DNA. Sequencing input: blood T cells: a sorted CD56 or NKG2C T cell subset, CD4+ or CD8+ T cells, or bulk PBMC T cells (not recorded which). The CDR3 loop is CSARGTRKETQYF.